A single sample is the source of the 23 T cell receptor beta chains below, sequenced in a study of blood T cells in healthy people across ages. A second PCR of about 7 to 12 cycles used a sample-barcoded 5' primer and a J-beta primer mix. TCRdb itself ran the 5' RACE reads through MiXCR, one entry per CDR3 protein. The table has some 1.4 million distinct CDR3 sequences, 42% seen once. Sequenced sample: blood. The receptors were gathered from a woman between 18 and 30 years old in good health.

CDR3 in amino acids: CASSLRGQSYEQYF. The CDR3, as DNA: TGTGCCAGCAGTTTAAGAGGGCAGTCCTACGAGCAGTACTTC. V usage is TRBV27 and J usage is TRBJ2-7, with TRBD2 as a possible D gene (5 bases). The germline gives CDR1 MNHEY, CDR2 SMNVEV (reference sequence). Trimming stripped 2 bases from V and 1 base from J, with 9 bases between. This CDR3 comprises 14 residues.

The rearrangement uses TRBV6-1 and TRBJ1-5, with unresolved D. Germline CDR1 MNHNS, CDR2 SASEGT. The CDR3 runs 15 residues. Trimming took 1 base from V and 2 from J, leaving 9 bases between them. The chain's CDR3 is CASSEVDGGNQPQHF. For the CDR3, the DNA is TGTGCCAGCAGTGAAGTAGACGGGGGCAATCAGCCCCAGCATTTT.

The V and J genes are TRBV28 and TRBJ2-5, with a tentative D call TRBD2 (5 bases). Trimming stripped 1 base from V and 2 bases from J, with 11 bases between. This CDR3 region has 15 residues. CDR1 and CDR2 from the germline V gene are MDHEN and SYDVKM. CDR3 in DNA: TGTGCCAGCAGTTTATCTGCTAGCCCTCAAGAGACCCAGTACTTC. Encoded protein: CASSLSASPQETQYF.

The rearrangement uses TRBV27 and TRBJ1-5; unclear D gene. The CDR3 extends over 13 amino acids. Trimming cost V 8 bases and J 6 bases, with 14 bases left between them. The germline V gene encodes CDR1 MNHEY and CDR2 SMNVEV (reference sequence). CDR3 protein: CASCGGVGQPQHF. For the CDR3, the DNA is TGTGCCAGCTGTGGCGGGGTCGGTCAGCCCCAGCATTTT.

For this clonotype: A read error may account for a junction end that differs from germline. The V and J genes are TRBV7-9 and TRBJ2-3, with 9 bases lining up with TRBD2. The length of the CDR3 is 16 residues. The germline gives CDR1 SEHNR, CDR2 FQNEAQ (reference sequence). Written as DNA, the CDR3 is TGTGCCGGCAGCTTAGTGACTAGCGGAAGCACAGATACGCAGTATTTT. Translated, it gives CAGSLVTSGSTDTQYF.

The chain recombines TRBV21-1 with TRBJ1-1; the DNA was not used to check the table's D call, TRBD1. TRBV21-1 represents a pseudogene. This CDR3 is built from 17 residues. The CDR3 loop reads CARGTRDRGLRDTEAFF. The CDR3 DNA is TGTGCCAGGGGGACCCGGGACAGGGGGCTAAGGGACACTGAAGCTTTCTTT.

The rearrangement uses TRBV13 and TRBJ2-3; D call uncertain. This CDR3 has 13 residues. Per the germline V gene, CDR1 is PRHDT and CDR2 is FYEKMQ (reference sequence). The V and J ends lost 2 bases and 6 bases respectively, with 9 bases between them. Written as DNA, the CDR3 is TGTGCCAGCAGCTTAATACGCTCTGATACGCAGTATTTT. Its protein is CASSLIRSDTQYF.

This clonotype appeared many times. V usage is TRBV3-1 and J usage is TRBJ2-6; possibly TRBD2 for D (6 bases). The germline V and J ends were trimmed by 4 bases and 2 bases, with 9 bases remaining between them. The V gene's germline CDR1 is LGHDT and CDR2 YNNKEL (reference sequence). The CDR3 has 15 amino acids. CDR3 DNA: TGTGCCAGCAGCCGAGGAGGGCCTGGGGCCAACGTCCTGACTTTC. Translated, it gives CASSRGGPGANVLTF. Together with reference TRBV3-1 and TRBJ2-6, the CDR3 gives the full variable domain: DTAVSQTPKYLVTQMGNDKSIKCEQNLGHDTMYWYKQDSKKFLKIMFSYNNKELIINETVPNRFSPKSPDKAHLNLHINSLELGDSAVYFCASSRGGPGANVLTFGAGSRLTVL.

In its sample, this clonotype was seen many times. This chain joins TRBV7-2 and TRBJ2-5; TRBD2 agrees at 14 bases. The CDR3 has 15 amino acids. V trimming: 7 bases; J trimming: 4 bases; junction bases outside the gene matches: 5. Per the germline V gene, CDR1 is SGHTA and CDR2 is FQGNSA. Here the CDR3 reads CASTPGLAGVETQYF. DNA of the CDR3: TGTGCCAGCACCCCGGGACTAGCGGGAGTAGAGACCCAGTACTTC.

This chain joins TRBV28 and TRBJ2-5; TRBD2 is a possible D gene (6 bases). CDR3 size: 13 residues. Germline CDR1 reads MDHEN; CDR2 reads SYDVKM. V was cut by 7 bases and J by 3 bases, with 12 bases left in between. In DNA, the CDR3 is TGTGCCAGCAAGAGGGGCGGGGAAGAGACCCAGTACTTC. It encodes CASKRGGEETQYF.

CDR3: CAISRQGATYNEQYF. Written as DNA, the CDR3 is TGTGCCATCAGTCGACAGGGGGCAACCTACAATGAGCAGTACTTC. This rearrangement joins TRBV10-3 to TRBJ2-5; 10 positions match TRBD1. The CDR3 has 15 amino acids. Germline V CDR1 and CDR2: ENHRY, SYGVKD. Trimming removed 5 bases from V and 11 bases from J; junction bases left unmatched: 14.

The rearrangement uses TRBV4-1 and TRBJ1-1; D not certain. Germline CDR1 and CDR2: MGHRA and YSYEKL. Trimming took 0 bases from V and 8 from J, leaving 7 bases between them. The CDR3 has 12 amino acids. CDR3 residues: CASSQDYREAFF. The CDR3 DNA sequence: TGCGCCAGCAGCCAAGATTACAGAGAAGCTTTCTTT.

This clonotype showed up just once. The chain joins TRBV6-2 or TRBV6-3 to TRBJ1-1, with D possibly being TRBD1 (5 bases). This CDR3 has 10 amino acids. Trimming left V 7 bases short and J 6 bases short, with 6 bases between. In germline, CDR1 is MNHEY, CDR2 SVGEGT. This CDR3 is CASTGAEAFF. The CDR3 bases are TGTGCCAGCACGGGGGCTGAAGCTTTCTTT.

This clonotype appeared a few times. The V gene is TRBV11-3, the J gene TRBJ2-7; either TRBD1 or TRBD2 may fit D (7 bases each). The end of the DNA fits TRBJ2-3 better, so the J call may be wrong. The CDR3 has 11 residues. Germline-derived CDR1 and CDR2 are SGHNT and YENEEA. Here the CDR3 reads CASSQGGGQYF. The DNA for the CDR3 is TGTGCCAGCAGCCAGGGGGGGGGGCAGTATTTT.

V is TRBV7-9 and J is TRBJ2-7, with a possible D match to TRBD2 (6 bases). Trimming shortened V by 1 base and J by 3 bases, and 10 bases separated the two germline ends. Germline assignment: CDR1 SEHNR and CDR2 FQNEAQ (reference sequence). This CDR3 is built from 14 residues. The DNA for the CDR3 is TGTGCCAGCAGCTTAGTTTCGCGGGGCTACGAGCAGTACTTC. Translated, it gives CASSLVSRGYEQYF.

In this sample, this clonotype turned up once. A read error may account for a junction end that differs from germline. The genes are TRBV2 and TRBJ1-4; D ambiguous. The CDR3 sequence is 14 residues long. The germline V gene encodes CDR1 SNHLY and CDR2 FYNNEI. CDR3 amino acids: CASSGGSRGEKLFF. The CDR3 coding sequence is TGTGCCAGTAGTGGAGGTTCCCGGGGAGAAAAACTGTTTTTT.

This clonotype has just one count. V is TRBV10-3 and J is TRBJ2-2, with D perhaps matching TRBD2 (5 bases). V was clipped by 2 bases and J by 3 bases, with 7 bases between them. The CDR3 covers 14 residues. Germline assignment: CDR1 ENHRY and CDR2 SYGVKD. The CDR3 nucleotides read TGTGCCATCAGTGAGCCCGGGGACACCGGGGAGCTGTTTTTT. Its translation: CAISEPGDTGELFF.

This clonotype was recorded a few times. CDR3 DNA sequence: TGTGCCAGCAGTCGGGACAGGGGTATGGATGAGCAGTTCTTC. This codes for CASSRDRGMDEQFF. V gene TRBV6-6 combines with J gene TRBJ2-1; 10 bases align to TRBD1. The CDR3 length is 14 residues. The V segment lost 5 bases and the J segment 8 bases; nucleotides outside the gene matches: 6. The germline V gene has CDR1 MNHNY and CDR2 SVGAGI (reference sequence).

This clonotype was counted only a few times. This sequence joins TRBV5-1 and TRBJ2-5; D call uncertain. Trimming took off 0 bases at V and 11 bases at J, with 20 bases between the two ends. Germline V lookup: CDR1 SGHRS, CDR2 YFSETQ. The CDR3 extends over 15 amino acids. This chain's CDR3 is CASSLDNAASGLQYF. The CDR3 coding sequence is TGCGCCAGCAGCTTGGATAACGCAGCCTCCGGTTTGCAGTACTTC.

The rearrangement joins TRBV7-9 to TRBJ2-7, with D uncertain. V was pared by 3 bases and J by 1 base, with 10 bases between. The CDR3 is made up of 14 amino acids. Per germline, CDR1 SEHNR and CDR2 FQNEAQ (reference sequence). The CDR3 DNA reads as TGTGCCAGCAGCTTTGGGTTGGAGTCCTACGAGCAGTACTTC. Amino acid sequence: CASSFGLESYEQYF.

The chain recombines TRBV27 with TRBJ1-2; 8 nucleotides align to TRBD1. The CDR3 is 14 amino acids. V shed 5 bases, J shed 6 bases, and the junction held 8 bases outside the gene matches. Germline V gene sequence: CDR1 MNHEY, CDR2 SMNVEV (reference sequence). Here the CDR3 DNA reads TGTGCCAGCAGTGTTTCCCAGGGGGCGAATGGCTACACCTTC. It is translated as CASSVSQGANGYTF.

The rearrangement joins TRBV25-1 to TRBJ2-4, with TRBD2 matching over 10 bases. The germline V gene has CDR1 MGHDK and CDR2 SYGVNS. The CDR3 covers 16 residues. V gave up 6 bases and J gave up 4 bases; unmatched junction bases: 9. As DNA, the CDR3 is TGTGCCAGCAGGGGGGTGGCTAGCGGGGGAAAAAACATTCAGTACTTC. It is translated as CASRGVASGGKNIQYF.

This clonotype turned up a few times. J is TRBJ1-4 and V is TRBV11-2; no reliable D call. Germline V gene sequence: CDR1 SGHAT, CDR2 FQNNGV. Trimming took off 5 bases at V and 3 bases at J, with 10 bases between the two ends. The CDR3 is made up of 14 amino acids. CDR3 region: CASSPRRSNEKLFF. The CDR3 bases are TGTGCCAGCAGCCCCCGACGGTCTAATGAAAAACTGTTTTTT.